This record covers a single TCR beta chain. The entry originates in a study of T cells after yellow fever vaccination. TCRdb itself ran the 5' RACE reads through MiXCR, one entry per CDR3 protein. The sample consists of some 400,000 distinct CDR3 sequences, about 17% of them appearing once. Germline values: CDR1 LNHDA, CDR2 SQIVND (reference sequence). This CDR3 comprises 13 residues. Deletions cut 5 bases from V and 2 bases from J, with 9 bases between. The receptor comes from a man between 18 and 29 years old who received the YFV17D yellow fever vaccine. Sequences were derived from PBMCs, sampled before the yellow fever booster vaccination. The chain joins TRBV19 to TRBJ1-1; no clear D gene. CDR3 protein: CASSEQTNTEAFF. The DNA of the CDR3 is TGTGCCAGTAGTGAACAGACTAACACTGAAGCTTTCTTT.